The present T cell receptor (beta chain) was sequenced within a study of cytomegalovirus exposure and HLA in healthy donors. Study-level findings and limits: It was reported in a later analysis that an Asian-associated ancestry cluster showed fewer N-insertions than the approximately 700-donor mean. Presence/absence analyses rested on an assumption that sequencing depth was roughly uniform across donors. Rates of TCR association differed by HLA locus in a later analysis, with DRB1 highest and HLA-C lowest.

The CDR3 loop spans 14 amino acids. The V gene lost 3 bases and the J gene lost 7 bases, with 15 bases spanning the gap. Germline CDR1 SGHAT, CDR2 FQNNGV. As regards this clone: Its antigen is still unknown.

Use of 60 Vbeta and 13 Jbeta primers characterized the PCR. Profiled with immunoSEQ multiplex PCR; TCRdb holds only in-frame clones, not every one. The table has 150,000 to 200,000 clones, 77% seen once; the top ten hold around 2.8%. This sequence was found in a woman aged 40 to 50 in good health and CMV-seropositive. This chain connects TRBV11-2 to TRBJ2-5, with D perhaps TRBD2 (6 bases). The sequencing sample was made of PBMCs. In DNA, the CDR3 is TGTGCCAGCAGCTTGGGACTTGGGCTTGGGACCCAGTACTTC. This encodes CASSLGLGLGTQYF.